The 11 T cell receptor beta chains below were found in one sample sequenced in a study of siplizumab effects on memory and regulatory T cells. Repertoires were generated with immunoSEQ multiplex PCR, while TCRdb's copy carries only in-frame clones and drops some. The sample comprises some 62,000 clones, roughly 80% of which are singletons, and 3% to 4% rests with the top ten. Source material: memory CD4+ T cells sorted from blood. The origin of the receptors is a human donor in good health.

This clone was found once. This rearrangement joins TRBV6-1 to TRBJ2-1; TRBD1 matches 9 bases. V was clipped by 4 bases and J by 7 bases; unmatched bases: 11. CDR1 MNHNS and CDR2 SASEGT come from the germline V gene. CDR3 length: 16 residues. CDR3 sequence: CASSGLRGTGNNEQFF. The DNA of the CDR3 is TGTGCCAGCAGTGGGCTTAGAGGGACAGGGAATAATGAGCAGTTCTTC.

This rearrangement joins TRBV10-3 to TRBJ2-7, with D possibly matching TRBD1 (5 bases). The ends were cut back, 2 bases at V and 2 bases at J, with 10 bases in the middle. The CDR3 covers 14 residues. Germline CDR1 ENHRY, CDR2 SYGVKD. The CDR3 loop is CAISENRSPYEQYF. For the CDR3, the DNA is TGTGCCATCAGTGAGAACAGGAGCCCCTACGAGCAGTACTTC.

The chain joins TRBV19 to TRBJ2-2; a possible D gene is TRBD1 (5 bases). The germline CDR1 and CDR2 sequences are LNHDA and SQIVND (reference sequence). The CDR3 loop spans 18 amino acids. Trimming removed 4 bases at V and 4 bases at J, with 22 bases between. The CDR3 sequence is CASSTRTPRPMGTGELFF. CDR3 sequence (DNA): TGTGCCAGTAGTACGCGGACACCCAGACCCATGGGCACCGGGGAGCTGTTTTTT.

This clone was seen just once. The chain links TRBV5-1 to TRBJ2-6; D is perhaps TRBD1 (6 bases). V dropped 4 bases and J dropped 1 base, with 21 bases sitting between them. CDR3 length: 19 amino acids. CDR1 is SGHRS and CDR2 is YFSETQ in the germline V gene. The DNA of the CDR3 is TGCGCCAGCAGCCTCAGATCGAGGACAGAGTATTCTGGGGCCAACGTCCTGACTTTC. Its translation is CASSLRSRTEYSGANVLTF.

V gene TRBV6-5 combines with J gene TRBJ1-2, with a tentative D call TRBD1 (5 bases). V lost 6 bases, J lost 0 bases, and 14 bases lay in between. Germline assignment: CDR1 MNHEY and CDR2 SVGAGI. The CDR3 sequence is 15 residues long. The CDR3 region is CASSPPQGANYGYTF. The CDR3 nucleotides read TGTGCCAGCAGCCCCCCGCAGGGAGCTAACTATGGCTACACCTTC.

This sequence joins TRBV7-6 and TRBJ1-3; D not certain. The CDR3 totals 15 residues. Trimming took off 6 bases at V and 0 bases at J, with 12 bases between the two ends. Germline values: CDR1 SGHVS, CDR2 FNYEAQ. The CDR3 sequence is CASSHSRISGNTIYF. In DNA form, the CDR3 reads TGTGCCAGCAGTCATTCCAGGATCTCTGGAAACACCATATATTTT.

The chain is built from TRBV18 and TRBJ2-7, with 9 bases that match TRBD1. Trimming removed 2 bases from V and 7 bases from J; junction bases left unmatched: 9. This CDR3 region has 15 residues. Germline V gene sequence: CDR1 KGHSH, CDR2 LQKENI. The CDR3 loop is CASSPSGQGLGEQYF. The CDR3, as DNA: TGTGCCAGCTCACCATCGGGACAGGGCCTGGGGGAGCAGTACTTC.

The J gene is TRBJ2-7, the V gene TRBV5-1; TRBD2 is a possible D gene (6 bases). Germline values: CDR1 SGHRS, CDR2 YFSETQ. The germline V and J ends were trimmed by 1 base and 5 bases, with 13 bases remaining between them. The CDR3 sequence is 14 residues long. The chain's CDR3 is CASSLPGVVHEQYF. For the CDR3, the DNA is TGCGCCAGCAGCTTGCCGGGGGTCGTTCACGAGCAGTACTTC.

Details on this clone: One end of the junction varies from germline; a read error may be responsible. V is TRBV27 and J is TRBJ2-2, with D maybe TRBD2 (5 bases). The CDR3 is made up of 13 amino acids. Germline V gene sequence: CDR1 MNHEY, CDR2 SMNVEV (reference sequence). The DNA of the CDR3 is TGTGTCAGCAGTTTAGAGGGTTTCGGGGAGCTGTTTTTT. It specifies CVSSLEGFGELFF.

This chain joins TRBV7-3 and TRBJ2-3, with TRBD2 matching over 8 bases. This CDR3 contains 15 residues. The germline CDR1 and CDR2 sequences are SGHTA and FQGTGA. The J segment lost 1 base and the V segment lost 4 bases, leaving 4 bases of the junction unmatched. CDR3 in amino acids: CASSSNSGGTDTQYF. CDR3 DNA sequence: TGTGCCAGCAGCTCTAATAGCGGGGGCACAGATACGCAGTATTTT.

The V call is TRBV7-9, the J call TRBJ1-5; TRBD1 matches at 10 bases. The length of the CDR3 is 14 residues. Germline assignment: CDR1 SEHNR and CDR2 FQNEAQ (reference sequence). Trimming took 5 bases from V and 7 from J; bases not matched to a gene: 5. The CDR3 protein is CASSAGTGAQPQHF. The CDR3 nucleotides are TGTGCCAGCAGCGCTGGGACAGGGGCACAGCCCCAGCATTTT. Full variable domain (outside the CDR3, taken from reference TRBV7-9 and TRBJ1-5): DTGVSQNPRHKITKRGQNVTFRCDPISEHNRLYWYRQTLGQGPEFLTYFQNEAQLEKSRLLSDRFSAERPKGSFSTLEIQRTEQGDSAMYLCASSAGTGAQPQHFGDGTRLSIL.